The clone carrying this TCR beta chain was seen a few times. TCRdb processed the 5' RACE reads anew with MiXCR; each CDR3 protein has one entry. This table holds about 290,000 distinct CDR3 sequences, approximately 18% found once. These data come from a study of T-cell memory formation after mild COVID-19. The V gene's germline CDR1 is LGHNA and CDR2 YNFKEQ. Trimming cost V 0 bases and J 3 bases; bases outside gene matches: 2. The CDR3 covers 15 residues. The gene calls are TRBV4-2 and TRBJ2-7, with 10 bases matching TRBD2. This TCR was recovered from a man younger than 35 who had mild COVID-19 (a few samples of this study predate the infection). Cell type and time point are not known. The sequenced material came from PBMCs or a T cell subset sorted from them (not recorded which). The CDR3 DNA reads TGTGCCAGCAGCCAAGAACCTAGCGGGGGCTACGAGCAGTACTTC. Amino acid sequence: CASSQEPSGGYEQYF.